Described below is a single T cell receptor beta chain sequence and its context. Authors' methods: Amplification with reference gene primers provided the estimates of nucleated cell counts. Data came from immunoSEQ multiplex PCR; TCRdb stores just in-frame clones and leaves some out. V, J and clone size are taken as reported in that table, and D and trimming were inferred from the DNA itself. The table has around 150,000 clones, approximately 91% seen once. These data come from a study of blood T cell repertoires in COVID-19. Study in general: Samples taken during acute and convalescent COVID-19 were collected in the United States, Italy and Spain. PBMCs, B-cell-depleted T cells, or T cells were the source of the cDNA or gDNA that made up the material.

Per germline, CDR1 SGHRS and CDR2 YFSETQ. The V and J ends lost 3 bases and 1 base respectively, with 4 bases between them. The CDR3 totals 12 residues. The sequence was collected from a man between 18 and 29 years old with acute or convalescent COVID-19. The V gene is TRBV5-1, the J gene TRBJ1-1; no clear D gene. The sample consisted of peripheral blood. CDR3 DNA sequence: TGCGCCAGCAGCTCTTCGAACACTGAAGCTTTCTTT. This codes for CASSSSNTEAFF. The entire variable domain, with the rest obtained from reference TRBV5-1 and TRBJ1-1, is as follows: KAGVTQTPRYLIKTRGQQVTLSCSPISGHRSVSWYQQTPGQGLQFLFEYFSETQRNKGNFPGRFSGRQFSNSRSEMNVSTLELGDSALYLCASSSSNTEAFFGQGTRLTVV.